This record concerns one T cell receptor (beta chain) sequence. The antigen is undetermined. This sample was taken from a study of T cell repertoires in cytomegalovirus infection. Study-wide background: Both CMV infection and a matching HLA type were indicated by public TCR beta signatures. Study results and limitations: Cumulative public TCR beta family frequency identified CMV carriers with the relevant HLA. CMV-specific HLA-C-restricted TCR beta clonotypes dominated the ex vivo response.

TCRdb re-called the reads through MiXCR, storing one row per CDR3 protein. The repertoire holds roughly 240,000 distinct CDR3 sequences, with approximately 7% as singletons. CDR3 size: 14 residues. Germline-derived CDR1 and CDR2 are LGHNA and YSLEER. The V end was cut by 0 bases, the J end by 10 bases, with 13 bases between. The sample was PBMCs. This sequence originates from a human donor in good health (CMV status not recorded). Some clones in this sample may be carry-over from other donors' samples. V is TRBV4-3 and J is TRBJ2-1; TRBD1 might be the D (6 bases). CDR3 loop: CASSQDLRGYEQFF. The CDR3 nucleotides read TGCGCCAGCAGCCAAGATCTCAGGGGTTACGAGCAGTTCTTC.